This TCR beta chain was found in a study of T cell repertoires in ileal Crohn's disease. Study information: About half of patients got postoperative therapy: ten or so thiopurines, around 20 anti-TNF.

Some clones are missing from TCRdb's copy, which holds only in-frame ones; the method was immunoSEQ multiplex PCR. The table records fewer than 6,500 clones, 88% of them present only once. Between the trimmed V and J ends, which lost 6 bases and 0 bases, there was a span of 17 bases. The CDR3 length is 16 residues. Germline V gene sequence: CDR1 SGHAT, CDR2 FQDESV (reference sequence). Before sorting, lamina propria lymphocytes were separated from surgical specimens by density gradient. With respect to this clone: The antigen is unknown.

The study, taken as a whole, reports: Endoscopic recurrence occurred in every patient whose clonality exceeded 26.8%. Compared with CD4 T cells, sorted CD8 cells carried more expanded clones.

The TCR was taken from an adult with Crohn's disease. Some clones in this sample may be carry-over from other donors' samples. The sequencing sample was made of CD4+ T cells from ileum. This sequence joins TRBV11-1 and TRBJ1-1; the D gene is possibly TRBD1 (5 bases). The CDR3 nucleotides are TGTGCCAGCAGAGATACCGTTTCCAGGGTGAACACTGAAGCTTTCTTT. As protein: CASRDTVSRVNTEAFF.